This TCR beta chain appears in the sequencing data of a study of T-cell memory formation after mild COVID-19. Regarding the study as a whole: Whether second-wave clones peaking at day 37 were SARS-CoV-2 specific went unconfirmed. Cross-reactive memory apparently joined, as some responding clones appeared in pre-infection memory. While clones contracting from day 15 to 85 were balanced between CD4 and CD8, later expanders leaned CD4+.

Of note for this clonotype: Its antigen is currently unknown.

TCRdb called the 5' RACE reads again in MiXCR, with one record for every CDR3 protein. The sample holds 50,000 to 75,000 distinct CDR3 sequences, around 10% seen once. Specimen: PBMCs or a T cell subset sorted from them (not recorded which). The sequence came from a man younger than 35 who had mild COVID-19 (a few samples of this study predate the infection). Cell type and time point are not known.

The CDR3 sequence: CSARALAGGLETQYF. The DNA of the CDR3 is TGCAGTGCTAGAGCCCTAGCGGGGGGTTTAGAGACCCAGTACTTC. The V gene is TRBV20-1, the J gene TRBJ2-5; 11 bases are shared with TRBD2. The CDR3 is 15 residues long. J lost 4 bases, V lost 1 base, and 5 bases had no gene match. Germline CDR1 DFQATT, CDR2 SNEGSKA (reference sequence).